Shown below are 29 T cell receptor beta chains from a single sample sequenced in a study of cytomegalovirus exposure and HLA in healthy donors. 60 Vbeta and 13 Jbeta primers were used in PCR. TCRdb's table, derived via immunoSEQ multiplex PCR, lists solely in-frame clones and lacks some. The table lists some 110,000 clones, roughly 72% of them singletons. The sample consisted of PBMCs. These receptors all stem from a woman in her fifties or sixties in good health and CMV-seropositive.

The table lists this clone with a count of one. The genes are TRBV15 and TRBJ1-1; TRBD1 matches at 8 bases. CDR3 length: 15 residues. The V segment lost 8 bases and the J segment 1 base; nucleotides outside the gene matches: 9. Per the germline V gene, CDR1 is LNHNV and CDR2 is YYDKDF (reference sequence). The CDR3 nucleotides are TGTGCCACCGGGGGGTGGACAGGGACGAACACTGAAGCTTTCTTT. This encodes CATGGWTGTNTEAFF.

The CDR3 spells CASRRTGGSNQPQHF. The CDR3 bases are TGTGCCAGCCGAAGGACAGGGGGGAGCAATCAGCCCCAGCATTTT. The V gene is TRBV6-5, the J gene TRBJ1-5, with 10 bases matching TRBD1. Germline CDR1 MNHEY, CDR2 SVGAGI. J was trimmed by 1 base and V by 8 bases; bases with no gene match: 5. This CDR3 is built from 15 residues.

This clone was observed a handful of times. The chain combines TRBV28 with TRBJ1-2; no clear D. CDR3 length: 15 residues. Germline V gene data show CDR1 as MDHEN and CDR2 as SYDVKM. V shed 2 bases and J shed 0 bases, with 10 bases lying between them. CDR3 loop: CASSLTQSANYGYTF. As DNA, the CDR3 is TGTGCCAGCAGTTTAACCCAGTCAGCTAACTATGGCTACACCTTC.

The gene calls are TRBV5-4 and TRBJ2-1; the D gene is possibly TRBD2 (7 bases). The CDR3 runs to 17 residues. Trimming removed 2 bases from V and 0 bases from J, with 15 bases in between. Germline-derived CDR1 and CDR2 are SGHNT and YYREEE (reference sequence). The CDR3 reads CASSLGGGHSSYNEQFF. CDR3 nucleotide sequence: TGTGCCAGCAGCTTAGGGGGAGGGCACAGCTCCTACAATGAGCAGTTCTTC.

The V call is TRBV19, the J call TRBJ2-6; D may be TRBD2 (6 bases). V lost 1 base, J lost 1 base, and 14 bases lay in between. From germline, CDR1 is LNHDA and CDR2 SQIVND (reference sequence). The CDR3 runs to 18 residues. DNA for the CDR3: TGTGCCAGTAGTATAGGGGATCATGGGGGGTCTGGGGCCAACGTCCTGACTTTC. Translation: CASSIGDHGGSGANVLTF.

The gene calls are TRBV5-1 and TRBJ2-1; maybe TRBD2 (6 bases). Germline CDR1 SGHRS, CDR2 YFSETQ. Trimming stripped 0 bases from V and 8 bases from J, with 21 bases between. This CDR3 spans 17 amino acids. CDR3 nucleotides: TGCGCCAGCAGCTTGGTCGCCGGGACTCAAGGATCGGATGAGCAGTTCTTC. This gives the protein CASSLVAGTQGSDEQFF.

The chain carries TRBV7-9 and TRBJ2-3; D unresolved. Looked up from germline, CDR1 is SEHNR and CDR2 is FQNEAQ (reference sequence). This CDR3 region has 14 residues. V shed 3 bases and J shed 1 base, with 8 bases lying between them. The CDR3 loop reads CASSFLPGTDTQYF. In DNA form, the CDR3 reads TGTGCCAGCAGCTTTCTCCCGGGCACAGATACGCAGTATTTT.

This chain joins TRBV9 and TRBJ1-1; D may be TRBD1 (5 bases). V was pared by 0 bases and J by 8 bases, with 14 bases between. Germline V gives CDR1 SGDLS, CDR2 YYNGEE. The CDR3 runs to 14 residues. The CDR3 region has the DNA TGTGCCAGCAGCGTAGGTGGCGCGGGGGAAGAAGCTTTCTTT. Protein: CASSVGGAGEEAFF.

The chain is built from TRBV28 and TRBJ1-4; TRBD1 agrees at 9 bases. The CDR3 runs 17 residues. Germline V CDR1 and CDR2: MDHEN, SYDVKM. Germline trimming cut 6 bases from V and 1 base from J; bases unmatched to any gene: 9. CDR3 residues: CASRKPGQGITNEKLFF. As DNA, the CDR3 is TGTGCCAGCAGGAAGCCGGGACAGGGAATAACTAATGAAAAACTGTTTTTT.

The gene calls are TRBV7-6 and TRBJ2-3; TRBD2 might be the D (6 bases). Trimming removed 4 bases from V and 0 bases from J, with 14 bases in between. The CDR3 totals 16 residues. Germline V CDR1 and CDR2: SGHVS, FNYEAQ. CDR3 amino acids: CASSSEVGSSTDTQYF. CDR3 coding DNA: TGTGCCAGCAGCTCAGAGGTCGGGAGTAGCACAGATACGCAGTATTTT.

This clone showed up just once. The junction differs from germline at one of its ends, possibly a read error. The chain joins TRBV6-1 to TRBJ2-7; unclear D gene. Germline lookup yields CDR1 MNHNS and CDR2 SASEGT. The CDR3 covers 14 residues. The CDR3 sequence: CASSDPTQDRSPGF. The CDR3 bases are TGTGCCAGCAGTGACCCTACCCAAGACCGGAGCCCTGGCTTC.

V gene TRBV15 combines with J gene TRBJ1-1, with a tentative D call TRBD1 (6 bases). V was clipped by 8 bases and J by 0 bases, with 13 bases between them. Germline V CDR1 and CDR2: LNHNV, YYDKDF (reference sequence). The CDR3 totals 14 residues. DNA for the CDR3: TGTGCCACCTGGGCGGGGGCCCTGAACACTGAAGCTTTCTTT. Translated: CATWAGALNTEAFF.

The CDR3 nucleotides are TGTGCCAGCAGTTACTCCCCCTCCGGGGAGCTGTTTTTT. It codes for CASSYSPSGELFF. The V call is TRBV6-6, the J call TRBJ2-2; D gene uncertain. The CDR3 spans 13 residues. Trimming took 0 bases from V and 6 from J, leaving 5 bases between them. CDR1 and CDR2 from the germline V gene are MNHNY and SVGAGI (reference sequence).

The J gene is TRBJ2-7, the V gene TRBV14, with D possibly matching TRBD1 (6 bases). Trimming left V 5 bases short and J 5 bases short, with 22 bases between. The germline V gene has CDR1 SGHDN and CDR2 FVKESK. This CDR3 is built from 16 residues. The CDR3 DNA is TGTGCCAGCAGCTTTAGCCCAGCCAGGGGTCAGGACGAGCAGTACTTC. Translation: CASSFSPARGQDEQYF.

V usage is TRBV4-3 and J usage is TRBJ2-4; unclear D gene. Germline CDR1 LGHNA, CDR2 YSLEER. V gave up 0 bases and J gave up 0 bases, with 3 bases separating them. The CDR3 length is 14 residues. The CDR3, as DNA: TGCGCCAGCAGCCAAGAACTAGCCAAAAACATTCAGTACTTC. It specifies CASSQELAKNIQYF.

The chain recombines TRBV11-2 with TRBJ2-7, with D maybe TRBD1 (5 bases). The germline gives CDR1 SGHAT, CDR2 FQNNGV. The CDR3 loop spans 14 amino acids. The V end lost 5 bases, the J end lost 0 bases, and 11 bases lay between the germline ends. DNA of the CDR3: TGTGCCAGCAGCGAAGGGGCGAGCTCCTACGAGCAGTACTTC. It encodes CASSEGASSYEQYF.

This chain connects TRBV5-1 to TRBJ2-7; tentative D call: TRBD1 (5 bases). CDR1 SGHRS and CDR2 YFSETQ come from the germline V gene. The CDR3 covers 13 residues. The germline V and J ends were trimmed by 4 bases and 3 bases, with 11 bases remaining between them. CDR3 DNA sequence: TGCGCCAGCAGCATCCATGACAGCTACGAGCAGTACTTC. Its translation: CASSIHDSYEQYF.

The V and J genes are TRBV7-8 and TRBJ1-2; D remains unclear. CDR3 length equals 13 residues. V was pared by 4 bases and J by 4 bases, with 10 bases between. Germline CDR1 reads SGHVS; CDR2 reads FQNEAQ. The CDR3 loop is CASSSAGIYGYTF. CDR3 bases: TGTGCCAGCAGCTCCGCCGGGATCTATGGCTACACCTTC.

This clone was observed a few times. The chain joins TRBV6-1 to TRBJ1-1; 9 bases agree with TRBD1. Trimming at V came to 0 bases and at J to 7 bases, leaving 3 bases not matched to a gene. Germline lookup yields CDR1 MNHNS and CDR2 SASEGT. The CDR3 runs 14 residues. CDR3 coding DNA: TGTGCCAGCAGTGAAGCGGGACAGGGCTATGAAGCTTTCTTT. It is translated as CASSEAGQGYEAFF.

CDR3 sequence reads: CASSPSGPETQYF. CDR3 nucleotides: TGCGCCAGCAGCCCATCAGGGCCCGAAACCCAGTACTTC. The rearrangement links TRBV5-1 to TRBJ2-7; possible D gene TRBD1, 5 bases. Germline V gives CDR1 SGHRS, CDR2 YFSETQ. V was pared by 4 bases and J by 10 bases, with 18 bases between. The CDR3 is 13 residues long.

The chain combines TRBV7-2 with TRBJ2-1, with TRBD2 matching over 8 bases. Germline loops: CDR1 SGHTA, CDR2 FQGNSA. The V segment lost 2 bases and the J segment 5 bases; nucleotides outside the gene matches: 5. The CDR3 consists of 15 residues. The CDR3 is CASSLTAGDNNEQFF. The CDR3 DNA follows: TGTGCCAGCAGCTTAACAGCGGGAGATAACAATGAGCAGTTCTTC.

V usage is TRBV30 and J usage is TRBJ2-1; 12 bases line up with TRBD2. V was clipped by 1 base and J by 4 bases; unmatched bases: 2. Germline values: CDR1 GTSNPN, CDR2 SVGIG (reference sequence). The CDR3 is made up of 15 amino acids. The CDR3, as DNA: TGTGCCTGGAGTGCCGGACTAGCGGGGTACAATGAGCAGTTCTTC. Residues: CAWSAGLAGYNEQFF.

This clone was counted only a few times. At one end the junction does not follow the germline gene, possibly because of a read error. The V gene is TRBV6-1, the J gene TRBJ2-7; 7 nucleotides agree with TRBD2. Germline CDR1 is MNHNS and CDR2 is SASEGT. There are 13 residues in the CDR3. The DNA for the CDR3 is TGTGCCAGCCGTTGTGGGACTACCTACGACCAGTACTTC. Its protein product is CASRCGTTYDQYF.

The V gene is TRBV18, the J gene TRBJ2-7, with a weak D call TRBD1 (6 bases). Trimming stripped 6 bases from V and 5 bases from J, with 8 bases between. The CDR3 has 11 residues. CDR1 is KGHSH and CDR2 is LQKENI in the germline V gene. The CDR3 is CASSYRDEQYF. For the CDR3, the DNA is TGTGCCAGCTCGTACAGGGACGAGCAGTACTTC.

The gene calls are TRBV30 and TRBJ1-5; 7 bases align to TRBD1. V lost 2 bases, J lost 4 bases, and 14 bases stayed unmatched. This CDR3 spans 17 amino acids. Germline CDR1 reads GTSNPN; CDR2 reads SVGIG (reference sequence). CDR3 in amino acids: CAWSRPQQGGKNQPQHF. Written as DNA, the CDR3 is TGTGCCTGGAGTCGCCCACAGCAGGGGGGAAAAAATCAGCCCCAGCATTTT.

The chain uses TRBV9 and TRBJ2-1; TRBD1 might be the D (6 bases). The CDR3 is 15 residues long. Trimming took off 3 bases at V and 2 bases at J, with 12 bases between the two ends. CDR1 and CDR2 (germline): SGDLS, YYNGEE. CDR3 DNA: TGTGCCAGCAGCGCCGGAAGGGGGACCTACAATGAGCAGTTCTTC. Translating gives CASSAGRGTYNEQFF.

The gene calls are TRBV10-2 and TRBJ1-1; 9 nucleotides agree with TRBD1. CDR3 length: 14 amino acids. Germline V CDR1 and CDR2: WSHSY, SAAADI. The J segment lost 4 bases and the V segment lost 7 bases, leaving 7 bases of the junction unmatched. CDR3: CASTEGTGSTEAFF. DNA of the CDR3: TGCGCCAGCACGGAGGGGACAGGGTCCACTGAAGCTTTCTTT.

The chain uses TRBV6-4 and TRBJ1-5, with 10 bases lining up with TRBD1. There are 21 residues in the CDR3. The germline gives CDR1 MRHNA, CDR2 SNTAGT. J was trimmed by 5 bases and V by 2 bases; bases with no gene match: 21. The CDR3 loop reads CASSDIFRDRGFHPMDQPQHF. CDR3 in DNA: TGTGCCAGCAGTGACATCTTCCGGGACAGGGGTTTTCATCCGATGGATCAGCCCCAGCATTTT.

V gene TRBV6-5 combines with J gene TRBJ2-1, with 7 positions matching TRBD2. The germline V gene encodes CDR1 MNHEY and CDR2 SVGAGI. CDR3 size: 14 residues. V trimming: 5 bases; J trimming: 2 bases; junction bases outside the gene matches: 3. CDR3 loop: CASSPGLAYNEQFF. The CDR3 region has the DNA TGTGCCAGCAGTCCCGGACTAGCCTACAATGAGCAGTTCTTC.